The rows below give T cell receptor beta chains drawn from one sample of a study of spatial heterogeneity in lung cancer. TCRdb used MiXCR to reprocess the 5' RACE reads, holding one entry per CDR3 protein. The repertoire holds roughly 40,000 distinct CDR3 sequences, with approximately 6.8% as singletons. Material: PBMCs, obtained at surgery. The origin of the receptors is a female donor with early-stage non-small cell lung cancer. CDR3s include the opening cysteine and the closing phenylalanine or tryptophan. A D gene is named only where the DNA matches it firmly. The listing skips clone size in some rows; elsewhere it reads once, few, many or a size class.

d_gene: -; j_gene: TRBJ1-5; v_gene: TRBV19; abundance: many; CDR3aa: CASSMGIFLSNSNQPQHF; CDR3nt: TGTGCCAGTAGTATGGGGATATTCTTAAGCAATAGCAATCAGCCCCAGCATTTT
d_gene: -; j_gene: TRBJ1-1; v_gene: TRBV10-3; abundance: many; CDR3aa: CAISESTEAFF; CDR3nt: TGTGCCATCAGTGAGAGCACTGAAGCTTTCTTT
d_gene: TRBD2; j_gene: TRBJ2-3; v_gene: TRBV2; abundance: many; CDR3aa: CAARGVAGNTQYF; CDR3nt: TGTGCCGCACGGGGGGTAGCGGGTAATACGCAGTATTTT
d_gene: -; j_gene: TRBJ1-1; v_gene: TRBV11-3; abundance: -; CDR3aa: CASSLARRTEAFF; CDR3nt: TGTGCCAGCAGCTTGGCCCGTAGGACTGAAGCTTTCTTT
d_gene: -; j_gene: TRBJ1-2; v_gene: TRBV28; abundance: -; CDR3aa: CASFSGPESIYGYTF; CDR3nt: TGTGCCAGCTTTTCAGGGCCAGAGTCAATTTATGGCTACACCTTC
d_gene: -; j_gene: TRBJ2-3; v_gene: TRBV5-1; abundance: few; CDR3aa: CASSNVNPGRMTDTQYF; CDR3nt: TGCGCCAGCAGCAATGTTAATCCGGGACGAATGACAGATACGCAGTATTTT
d_gene: -; j_gene: TRBJ1-1; v_gene: TRBV7-9; abundance: many; CDR3aa: CASSKGRLNTEAFF; CDR3nt: TGTGCCAGCAGCAAGGGACGGCTGAACACTGAAGCTTTCTTT
d_gene: -; j_gene: TRBJ1-5; v_gene: TRBV30; abundance: few; CDR3aa: CAWSIGRVGVSNQPQHF; CDR3nt: TGTGCCTGGAGCATCGGAAGGGTCGGGGTTAGCAATCAGCCCCAGCATTTT
d_gene: -; j_gene: TRBJ2-5; v_gene: TRBV29-1; abundance: many; CDR3aa: CSVVVPPGETQYF; CDR3nt: TGCAGCGTTGTCGTCCCCCCGGGGGAGACCCAGTACTTC
d_gene: TRBD1; j_gene: TRBJ2-1; v_gene: TRBV29-1; abundance: many; CDR3aa: CSVEGQGADNEQFF; CDR3nt: TGCAGCGTTGAAGGACAGGGGGCCGACAATGAGCAGTTCTTC
d_gene: -; j_gene: TRBJ1-1; v_gene: TRBV20-1; abundance: few; CDR3aa: CSATNNGRGQKNTEAFF; CDR3nt: TGCAGTGCTACCAACAATGGGCGGGGGCAGAAGAACACTGAAGCTTTCTTT
d_gene: -; j_gene: TRBJ1-1; v_gene: TRBV6-5; abundance: many; CDR3aa: CASSHRRDEAFF; CDR3nt: TGTGCCAGCAGCCACAGACGGGATGAAGCTTTCTTT
d_gene: -; j_gene: TRBJ2-6; v_gene: TRBV11-2; abundance: many; CDR3aa: CASSLARGANVLTF; CDR3nt: TGTGCCAGCAGCTTAGCCCGGGGGGCCAACGTCCTGACTTTC
d_gene: -; j_gene: TRBJ1-1; v_gene: TRBV12-3/TRBV12-4; abundance: many; CDR3aa: CASSLAGGLQAFF; CDR3nt: TGTGCCAGCAGTTTAGCTGGAGGGTTACAAGCTTTCTTT
d_gene: -; j_gene: TRBJ2-5; v_gene: TRBV10-3; abundance: many; CDR3aa: CAISAQETQYF; CDR3nt: TGTGCCATCAGTGCCCAAGAGACCCAGTACTTC
d_gene: TRBD2; j_gene: TRBJ2-2; v_gene: TRBV7-2; abundance: few; CDR3aa: CASPDPRGVNTGELFF; CDR3nt: TGTGCCAGCCCCGATCCTCGGGGGGTGAACACCGGGGAGCTGTTTTTT
d_gene: TRBD1; j_gene: TRBJ2-2; v_gene: TRBV5-1; abundance: few; CDR3aa: CASRTGSNTGELFF; CDR3nt: TGCGCCAGCAGGACAGGGTCGAACACCGGGGAGCTGTTTTTT
d_gene: -; j_gene: TRBJ2-3; v_gene: TRBV11-3; abundance: medium-sized; CDR3aa: CASSYPGWGTDTQYF; CDR3nt: TGTGCCAGCAGCTACCCGGGGTGGGGCACAGATACGCAGTATTTT
d_gene: -; j_gene: TRBJ2-7; v_gene: TRBV4-2; abundance: many; CDR3aa: CASSQEVGGSDLLFYEQYF; CDR3nt: TGTGCCAGCAGCCAAGAGGTTGGGGGTTCGGACCTACTATTCTACGAGCAGTACTTC
d_gene: TRBD1; j_gene: TRBJ1-5; v_gene: TRBV19; abundance: many; CDR3aa: CASSIVTGTGQPQHF; CDR3nt: TGTGCCAGTAGTATAGTGACAGGGACCGGTCAGCCCCAGCATTTT
d_gene: -; j_gene: TRBJ2-7; v_gene: TRBV20-1; abundance: many; CDR3aa: CSARDGGASSYEQYF; CDR3nt: TGCAGTGCTAGAGATGGCGGGGCTAGCTCCTACGAGCAGTACTTC
d_gene: TRBD1; j_gene: TRBJ2-7; v_gene: TRBV28; abundance: many; CDR3aa: CASSSAGTGAREQYF; CDR3nt: TGTGCCAGCAGTTCCGCCGGGACAGGGGCTCGGGAGCAGTACTTC
d_gene: -; j_gene: TRBJ2-3; v_gene: TRBV12-3/TRBV12-4; abundance: -; CDR3aa: CASSLGSPLPLRTDTQYF; CDR3nt: TGTGCCAGCAGTCTGGGATCCCCTCTACCACTCCGCACAGATACGCAGTATTTT
d_gene: -; j_gene: TRBJ2-7; v_gene: TRBV4-2; abundance: few; CDR3aa: CASSPAGSGEQYF; CDR3nt: TGTGCCAGCAGCCCGGCGGGGTCGGGGGAGCAGTACTTC
d_gene: -; j_gene: TRBJ1-1; v_gene: TRBV2; abundance: -; CDR3aa: CASSVRGMNTEAFF; CDR3nt: TGTGCCAGCAGTGTTCGAGGGATGAACACTGAAGCTTTCTTT
d_gene: TRBD2; j_gene: TRBJ2-3; v_gene: TRBV20-1; abundance: -; CDR3aa: CSARNPAGGADTQYF; CDR3nt: TGCAGTGCTAGAAATCCAGCGGGGGGGGCAGATACGCAGTATTTT
d_gene: -; j_gene: TRBJ2-5; v_gene: TRBV7-9; abundance: many; CDR3aa: CASSPRAGRQETQYF; CDR3nt: TGTGCCAGCAGCCCCCGGGCCGGACGGCAAGAGACCCAGTACTTC
d_gene: -; j_gene: TRBJ1-1; v_gene: TRBV24-1; abundance: few; CDR3aa: CATSDPSGTSGEAFF; CDR3nt: TGTGCCACCAGTGATCCAAGTGGGACATCCGGTGAAGCTTTCTTT
d_gene: TRBD1; j_gene: TRBJ1-4; v_gene: TRBV2; abundance: many; CDR3aa: CASSRRDRGSTNEKLFF; CDR3nt: TGTGCCAGCAGTCGCCGGGACAGGGGTTCCACTAATGAAAAACTGTTTTTT
d_gene: TRBD1; j_gene: TRBJ2-7; v_gene: TRBV20-1; abundance: many; CDR3aa: CRAHNRGTGEYEQYF; CDR3nt: TGCAGGGCTCATAACCGGGGGACAGGAGAATACGAGCAGTACTTC
d_gene: -; j_gene: TRBJ2-7; v_gene: TRBV29-1; abundance: -; CDR3aa: CSVVLHRGYEQYF; CDR3nt: TGCAGCGTTGTGCTTCACCGGGGTTACGAGCAGTACTTC
d_gene: TRBD2; j_gene: TRBJ2-3; v_gene: TRBV7-8; abundance: many; CDR3aa: CASSPGTSGTLDTDTQYF; CDR3nt: TGTGCCAGCAGCCCTGGGACTAGCGGGACTTTGGACACAGATACGCAGTATTTT
d_gene: TRBD2; j_gene: TRBJ2-4; v_gene: TRBV6-1; abundance: -; CDR3aa: CASSESSGGIQCIQYF; CDR3nt: TGTGCCAGCAGTGAATCTAGCGGGGGGATCCAGTGCATTCAGTACTTC
d_gene: -; j_gene: TRBJ1-3; v_gene: TRBV20-1; abundance: -; CDR3aa: CSARGGRRNTIYF; CDR3nt: TGCAGTGCTAGAGGGGGGAGGAGAAACACCATATATTTT
d_gene: -; j_gene: TRBJ1-1; v_gene: TRBV4-3; abundance: many; CDR3aa: CASSQDVHGGTTEAFF; CDR3nt: TGCGCCAGCAGCCAAGATGTCCATGGGGGGACGACTGAAGCTTTCTTT
d_gene: -; j_gene: TRBJ2-5; v_gene: TRBV18; abundance: many; CDR3aa: CASSPGYQETQYF; CDR3nt: TGTGCCAGCTCCCCGGGCTACCAAGAGACCCAGTACTTC
d_gene: TRBD1; j_gene: TRBJ2-7; v_gene: TRBV7-8; abundance: many; CDR3aa: CASSFSQGDRIYEQYF; CDR3nt: TGTGCCAGCAGCTTCTCGCAGGGGGACAGGATCTACGAGCAGTACTTC
d_gene: TRBD2; j_gene: TRBJ2-1; v_gene: TRBV2; abundance: -; CDR3aa: CASSFSSIAGPYNEQFF; CDR3nt: TGTGCCAGCAGTTTCAGCTCCATAGCGGGGCCCTACAATGAGCAGTTCTTC
d_gene: -; j_gene: TRBJ1-2; v_gene: TRBV4-3; abundance: -; CDR3aa: CASSREDRPGYTF; CDR3nt: TGCGCCAGCAGCCGAGAAGACCGGCCTGGCTACACCTTC
d_gene: -; j_gene: TRBJ1-1; v_gene: TRBV3-1; abundance: few; CDR3aa: CASSQMNTEAFF; CDR3nt: TGTGCCAGCAGCCAAATGAACACTGAAGCTTTCTTT
d_gene: TRBD2; j_gene: TRBJ2-1; v_gene: TRBV11-3; abundance: -; CDR3aa: CASSLGLAGAGEQFF; CDR3nt: TGTGCCAGCAGCTTAGGACTAGCGGGGGCAGGAGAGCAGTTCTTC
d_gene: -; j_gene: TRBJ2-3; v_gene: TRBV6-2/TRBV6-3; abundance: -; CDR3aa: CASSSLLWLADTQYF; CDR3nt: TGTGCCAGCAGTTCACTCTTGTGGCTAGCGGATACGCAGTATTTT